This passage covers 7 T cell receptor beta chains from one sample sequenced in a study of Graves' ophthalmopathy and Graves' hyperthyroidism. Amplification of TCR beta CDR3 regions used RNA transcripts. After a first-round RT-PCR with HTBI primers, a second-round multiplex PCR was run. TCRdb processed the multiplex PCR reads anew with MiXCR; each CDR3 protein has one entry. The repertoire holds around 1.1 million distinct CDR3 sequences, with 35% to 40% as singletons. The material sequenced was peripheral blood or thyroid tissue (not recorded which). The receptors originated from an adult man with Graves' hyperthyroidism.

CDR3 region: CAISGGQSTGELFF. CDR3 in DNA: TGTGCCATTAGCGGGGGCCAGAGCACCGGGGAGCTGTTTTTT. The gene calls are TRBV19 and TRBJ2-2, with TRBD2 matching 9 bases. CDR3 length: 14 amino acids. The germline CDR1 and CDR2 sequences are LNHDA and SQIVND (reference sequence). V was clipped by 10 bases and J by 4 bases; unmatched bases: 7.

This clonotype was counted between two and nine times. The chain is built from TRBV7-6 and TRBJ1-6; no firm D call. Looked up from germline, CDR1 is SGHVS and CDR2 is FNYEAQ. The CDR3 is 15 amino acids. Trimming stripped 1 base from V and 9 bases from J, with 13 bases between. In DNA form, the CDR3 reads TGTGCCAGCAGCTTAGTACGGGTGGGCATTTCACCCCTCCACTTT. This translates into CASSLVRVGISPLHF.

This clonotype was detected only a few times. The rearrangement joins TRBV6-1 to TRBJ1-2; 10 bases match TRBD1. The V segment lost 10 bases and the J segment 7 bases; nucleotides outside the gene matches: 12. Germline CDR1 is MNHNS and CDR2 is SASEGT. This CDR3 is built from 14 residues. The CDR3 is CATKRQGALLGYTF. As DNA, the CDR3 is TGTGCCACCAAGAGACAGGGGGCCCTCCTTGGCTACACCTTC.

This clonotype has only a few counts. The rearrangement links TRBV4-3 to TRBJ1-6; D is unclear. From germline, CDR1 is LGHNA and CDR2 YSLEER. The CDR3 runs 14 residues. Trimming removed 0 bases at V and 5 bases at J, with 5 bases between. CDR3 sequence (DNA): TGCGCCAGCAGCCAAGATGTAAATAATTCACCCCTCCACTTT. Residues: CASSQDVNNSPLHF.

The rearrangement joins TRBV30 to TRBJ1-5; 12 bases agree with TRBD1. V was clipped by 2 bases and J by 9 bases; unmatched bases: 5. Germline V lookup: CDR1 GTSNPN, CDR2 SVGIG (reference sequence). This CDR3 is built from 14 residues. The CDR3 loop is CAWSLGQGAPPQHF. For the CDR3, the DNA is TGTGCCTGGAGTTTGGGACAGGGGGCACCGCCCCAGCATTTT.

The chain recombines TRBV7-2 with TRBJ2-2; weak D call: TRBD1 (5 bases). Deletions cut 6 bases from V and 3 bases from J, with 14 bases between. Germline assignment: CDR1 SGHTA and CDR2 FQGNSA. The CDR3 sequence is 15 residues long. CDR3: CASSQDRTYTGELFF. CDR3 DNA sequence: TGTGCCAGCAGTCAAGACAGAACATACACCGGGGAGCTGTTTTTT.

This clonotype has a handful of counts. The chain carries TRBV29-1 and TRBJ2-3; the D gene is possibly TRBD1 (6 bases). Germline values: CDR1 SQVTM, CDR2 ANQGSEA. The V gene lost 6 bases and the J gene lost 1 base, with 8 bases spanning the gap. The CDR3 spans 12 residues. CDR3 sequence (DNA): TGCAGCGTAAGGACAGGCACAGATACGCAGTATTTT. Translation gives CSVRTGTDTQYF.